This entry features one TCR beta chain sequence. This clonotype was recorded at least ten times. Its antigen target is currently unknown. The input lacks base qualities; no much larger clone sits a single base away. The sample is drawn from a study of T-cell reconstitution after alpha-beta-depleted transplantation in children listed by TCRdb under 2016. Regarding the study in general: Using TCR repertoire profiling, the study followed T-cell immune reconstitution in a quantitative way in children after TCRalphabeta/CD19-depleted allogeneic hematopoietic cell transplantation.

The trim is 1 base for V and 9 bases for J, with a gap of 4 bases between the germline ends. The CDR3, cysteine through phenylalanine, is 12 amino acids long. Just CDR3 DNA is preserved here, 36 bases in frame from base 1. CDR1 and CDR2 are drawn from the germline V gene: SGHTA, FQGNSA. Preparation of the library involved PCR. The sample was run on an Illumina HiSeq 2500. Molecular barcoding was employed in the preparation of TCR libraries, with unique molecular identifiers being used to normalize TCRbeta repertoire quantification. TCRdb reran the public reads through fastp at Q25 and MiXCR, keeping productive beta chains. Each record represents a unique CDR3 protein, reported with the most common genes and DNA among its rows. Counted in this sample were tens of thousands of distinct CDR3 sequences; 4.9% of them appeared once. The top ten clones comprise around 18% of the sample. The sample's treatment or condition label, decoded: allogeneic hematopoietic cell transplantation with graft depleted of TCRalphabeta T cells and CD19 B cells. TCRalphabeta/CD19-depleted allogeneic hematopoietic cell grafts were given to the transplant recipients, all of whom were children.

Study-wide findings and limitations: In some patients, high TCRbeta diversity at day 60 was attributed to recipient T cells and intrathymic progenitors that had survived conditioning. Over the following months the frequencies of hyperexpanded clones went down, and after one year T-cell counts and TCRbeta diversity were mostly credited to newly produced T cells. Apparently early alphabetaT-cell count recovery about two months after transplant reportedly relied on only several hundred rapidly expanded clones derived from non-depleted graft cells.

The rearrangement joined TRBV7-2 to TRBJ1-6; confidence is insufficient to name the D gene. This TCR derives from a boy under three years old who had a stem cell transplant for acute myeloid leukemia, so the T cells may come from the graft donor. The sample here was PBMCs, mostly from graft donor cells, taken 180 days after TCRalphabeta/CD19-depleted stem cell transplant. The CDR3 reads as follows: CASSLVSSPLHF. The nucleotide sequence reads as follows: TGTGCCAGCAGCTTAGTTAGTTCACCCCTCCACTTT. The entire variable domain, with the stretches around the CDR3 drawn from the reference TRBV7-2 and TRBJ1-6 proteins, is GAGVSQSPSNKVTEKGKDVELRCDPISGHTALYWYRQSLGQGLEFLIYFQGNSAPDKSGLPSDRFSAERTGGSVSTLTIQRTQQEDSAVYLCASSLVSSPLHFGNGTRLTVT.